This T cell receptor beta chain emerged from a study of glioma-infiltrating T cells. Study-wide points: Tissue-blood divergence was below expectation in non-neoplastic patients, above in gliomas.

Amplification of TCR alpha and beta CDR3 regions from RNA used iRepertoire nested multiplex PCR. One-step reverse transcription and amplification started from roughly 100-400 ng of tissue mRNA or PBMC total RNA. TCRdb processed the multiplex PCR reads anew with MiXCR; each CDR3 protein has one entry. The sample consists of some 12,000 distinct CDR3 sequences, 26% of them appearing once. The germline V gene has CDR1 SGHAT and CDR2 FQNNGV. The CDR3 loop spans 12 amino acids. Trimming cost V 0 bases and J 4 bases, with 3 bases left between them. This clonotype was counted only a few times. What it recognizes is unknown.

The chain has TRBV11-2 and TRBJ2-5, with D hard to call. Sequenced: glioma tissue, nonneoplastic brain tissue, or PBMCs (not recorded which). The sequence derives from a human donor with low-grade glioma or glioblastoma, undergoing nonglioma brain surgery, or in good health (not recorded which). Here the CDR3 reads CASSLDPETQYF. DNA for the CDR3: TGTGCCAGCAGCTTAGATCCAGAGACCCAGTACTTC. The whole variable domain, remainder taken from reference TRBV11-2 and TRBJ2-5, is EAGVAQSPRYKIIEKRQSVAFWCNPISGHATLYWYQQILGQGPKLLIQFQNNGVVDDSQLPKDRFSAERLKGVDSTLKIQPAKLEDSAVYLCASSLDPETQYFGPGTRLLVL.